Listed below are T cell receptor beta chains from one sample, sequenced in a study of cytomegalovirus exposure and HLA in healthy donors. Clones were sequenced by immunoSEQ multiplex PCR, and TCRdb holds only the in-frame ones, with some missing. The sample consists of about 140,000 clones, 60% to 85% of them appearing once. Sequencing used PBMCs. The source is a male donor in good health and CMV-seronegative. Both conserved end residues are trimmed from each CDR3. D genes are given only for firm matches.

cdr3_aa: ASSQVSDRGRSGYT
j_call: TRBJ1-2
v_call: TRBV4-1
d_call: TRBD1

cdr3_aa: ASSANEYGGTNEKLF
j_call: TRBJ1-4
v_call: TRBV9
d_call: NA

cdr3_aa: AWSIWEPGGEQY
j_call: TRBJ2-7
v_call: TRBV30
d_call: NA

cdr3_aa: ASRTGAGVNTEAF
j_call: TRBJ1-1
v_call: TRBV19
d_call: TRBD1

cdr3_aa: ASSYSSGSSYEQY
j_call: TRBJ2-7
v_call: TRBV6-5
d_call: TRBD2

cdr3_aa: ASSLGQASSYNSPLH
j_call: TRBJ1-6
v_call: TRBV7-2
d_call: NA

cdr3_aa: ASSIGGGQPQH
j_call: TRBJ1-5
v_call: TRBV7-8
d_call: NA

cdr3_aa: ASSLQSTDTQY
j_call: TRBJ2-3
v_call: TRBV5-1
d_call: NA

cdr3_aa: ASSLMVDSGYT
j_call: TRBJ1-2
v_call: TRBV5-6
d_call: NA

cdr3_aa: ASSSRVAYSPSGNTIY
j_call: TRBJ1-3
v_call: TRBV19
d_call: NA

cdr3_aa: ASSQDPGHRSGNTIY
j_call: TRBJ1-3
v_call: TRBV14
d_call: NA

cdr3_aa: ASSLDLAGGPNEQF
j_call: TRBJ2-1
v_call: TRBV5-1
d_call: TRBD2

cdr3_aa: ASRRTDPAREAF
j_call: TRBJ1-1
v_call: TRBV6-5
d_call: NA

cdr3_aa: ASSQTSSTSYEQY
j_call: TRBJ2-7
v_call: TRBV7-9
d_call: TRBD2

cdr3_aa: ASSLRHGGTYNEQF
j_call: TRBJ2-1
v_call: TRBV5-6
d_call: NA

cdr3_aa: AWSDTGANVLT
j_call: TRBJ2-6
v_call: TRBV30
d_call: NA

cdr3_aa: ASSFGGGPGNEQF
j_call: TRBJ2-1
v_call: TRBV7-7
d_call: TRBD2

cdr3_aa: ASSPGQGAIDTQY
j_call: TRBJ2-3
v_call: TRBV18
d_call: TRBD1

cdr3_aa: ASSGQRTSGTYSYEQY
j_call: TRBJ2-7
v_call: TRBV5-4
d_call: TRBD2

cdr3_aa: ASSPGGGAFETQY
j_call: TRBJ2-5
v_call: TRBV9
d_call: TRBD2

cdr3_aa: ASKGQGTSTDTQY
j_call: TRBJ2-3
v_call: TRBV19
d_call: TRBD1

cdr3_aa: ASSRTGGTGELF
j_call: TRBJ2-2
v_call: TRBV2
d_call: TRBD1

cdr3_aa: ASSLASGGLSYEQY
j_call: TRBJ2-7
v_call: TRBV7-2
d_call: TRBD2

cdr3_aa: ASSSPGPGFAGANVLT
j_call: TRBJ2-6
v_call: TRBV9
d_call: NA

cdr3_aa: ASSDRGSGQPQH
j_call: TRBJ1-5
v_call: TRBV6-1
d_call: NA

cdr3_aa: ASSAEGPETQY
j_call: TRBJ2-5
v_call: TRBV2
d_call: NA

cdr3_aa: ASSLGQGPEQY
j_call: TRBJ2-7
v_call: TRBV7-6
d_call: NA

cdr3_aa: ASSLGAGVSYEQY
j_call: TRBJ2-7
v_call: TRBV7-2
d_call: TRBD2

cdr3_aa: ASGWEGSYNEQF
j_call: TRBJ2-1
v_call: TRBV6-1
d_call: TRBD2

cdr3_aa: ASSLSMGGSGGELF
j_call: TRBJ2-2
v_call: TRBV27
d_call: TRBD2

cdr3_aa: ASSRQGLKNYGYT
j_call: TRBJ1-2
v_call: TRBV19
d_call: TRBD1

cdr3_aa: ASSLEFASGRSGNEQF
j_call: TRBJ2-1
v_call: TRBV5-1
d_call: TRBD2

cdr3_aa: ASSPGTSGGKETQY
j_call: TRBJ2-5
v_call: TRBV4-3
d_call: TRBD2

cdr3_aa: ASSYPGQMNTEAF
j_call: TRBJ1-1
v_call: TRBV6-5
d_call: NA

cdr3_aa: ASSYGAFYSGNTIY
j_call: TRBJ1-3
v_call: TRBV6-5
d_call: NA

cdr3_aa: ASSSEGGETQY
j_call: TRBJ2-5
v_call: TRBV5-6
d_call: NA

cdr3_aa: ASSVAGDIEAF
j_call: TRBJ1-1
v_call: TRBV9
d_call: NA

cdr3_aa: ASSHPGTGELF
j_call: TRBJ2-2
v_call: TRBV4-1
d_call: NA

cdr3_aa: ASSPTRGPNQPQH
j_call: TRBJ1-5
v_call: TRBV18
d_call: NA

cdr3_aa: SSRPFTAGEQY
j_call: TRBJ2-7
v_call: TRBV7-9
d_call: NA

cdr3_aa: ASSPGTGKETQY
j_call: TRBJ2-5
v_call: TRBV18
d_call: TRBD1

cdr3_aa: ASSQDGGNTDTQY
j_call: TRBJ2-3
v_call: TRBV4-3
d_call: NA